The sequence of this TCR beta chain was determined in a study of control samples from healthy donors and cancer patients. CDR1 is MGHRA and CDR2 is YSYEKL in the germline V gene. The CDR3 totals 17 residues. V was clipped by 1 base and J by 2 bases; unmatched bases: 8. The table came from immunoSEQ multiplex PCR; TCRdb's copy has only in-frame clones and leaves some out. The sample consists of over 100,000 clones, around 88% of them appearing once. The sequenced sample consisted of blood. This TCR derives from a man aged 40-55 years in good health. The gene calls are TRBV4-1 and TRBJ2-3, with 8 bases matching TRBD2. The CDR3, as DNA: TGCGCCAGCAGCCAAGGCCGAGCGGGGGACCTCACAGATACGCAGTATTTT. Protein: CASSQGRAGDLTDTQYF.